What follows describes a single T cell receptor (beta chain). Its antigen is not identified. The sample originates from a study of blood T cells in healthy people across ages. The authors isolated at least 6.5 million PBMCs per sample. Germline V gene sequence: CDR1 DFQATT, CDR2 SNEGSKA (reference sequence). V shed 3 bases and J shed 3 bases, with 14 bases lying between them. The CDR3 spans 14 residues. It was with a sample-barcoded 5' primer and a J-beta primer mix that a second PCR of roughly 6 to 11 cycles was run. TCRdb ran MiXCR on the 5' RACE reads and lists one entry per CDR3 protein. The table has hundreds of thousands of distinct CDR3 sequences, around 45% seen once. Study-level points and caveats: In long-lived donors, naive CD4+ cell counts and diversity exceeded those of aged donors. TCR beta diversity, measured per million T cells, fell in a roughly linear way with age.

Sequencing was done on a sample of blood. V gene TRBV20-1 combines with J gene TRBJ1-1; the D gene is possibly TRBD1 (5 bases). This sequence originates from a man aged 55 to 70 in good health. CDR3 loop: CSARAGYWDTEAFF. CDR3 DNA: TGCAGTGCTAGGGCAGGGTATTGGGACACTGAAGCTTTCTTT.